This entry is about one TCR beta chain. The junction had 4 bases not matched to a gene; V was cut back by 5 bases and J by 3 bases. The CDR3 has 14 residues. The V gene's germline CDR1 is SGHTA and CDR2 FQGNSA. The data were obtained in a study of cytomegalovirus exposure and HLA in healthy donors. For the study at large: Sequencing of approximately 190 million T cells in an earlier analysis found some 100 million unique TCR beta sequences. For the approximately 420 genotyped donors, about 81% fell within the Caucasian-associated ancestry cluster.

The study ran its PCR with 60 Vbeta and 13 Jbeta primers. Profiling relied on immunoSEQ multiplex PCR, and the TCRdb table lists in-frame clones only, not all of them. The table records around 200,000 clones, approximately 84% of them present only once. This sequence joins TRBV7-2 and TRBJ2-7; 10 bases are a match to TRBD1. This receptor was taken from a woman between 50 and 59 years old in good health and CMV-seropositive. The sequenced sample consisted of PBMCs. The CDR3 DNA reads TGTGCCAGCAGCGTTGGACAGGGGGACTACGAGCAGTACTTC. Protein product: CASSVGQGDYEQYF.